These T cell receptor beta chains were read from a single sample in a study of T cells in Graves' hyperthyroidism and ophthalmopathy. MiXCR, applied by TCRdb to the multiplex PCR reads, yields one record per CDR3 protein. The sample lists 600,000 to 700,000 distinct CDR3 sequences, roughly 14% seen once, with approximately 4.2% in the top ten. Specimen: blood. All receptors derive from a woman aged 40 to 49 with Graves' ophthalmopathy. Each CDR3 is given without its conserved first and last residue.

V gene,J gene,CDR3 protein
TRBV7-8,TRBJ2-1,ASSLAMIAGGEQF
TRBV7-2,TRBJ1-1,ASSARTGNTEAF
TRBV2,TRBJ2-7,ASKWPWDTYEQY
TRBV9,TRBJ2-5,ASSVGGQLGLRQTQY
TRBV29-1,TRBJ1-1,SVGPASGITEAF
TRBV27,TRBJ2-2,ASSWGADTGELF
TRBV6-1,TRBJ1-5,ASSPPAGSGSQLQH
TRBV28,TRBJ1-5,ASSRRPPGSNQPQH
TRBV13,TRBJ2-5,ASETGGAETQY
TRBV7-3,TRBJ2-1,ASSPSANEQF
TRBV9,TRBJ2-2,ASSVGGSNTGELF
TRBV15,TRBJ1-1,ATSNRGSDTEAF
TRBV12-3/TRBV12-4,TRBJ2-7,ASSFLTYEQY
TRBV6-2/TRBV6-3,TRBJ2-7,ASSPLSPSYEQY
TRBV4-3,TRBJ1-5,ASSQDGRVQH
TRBV6-2/TRBV6-3,TRBJ1-1,ATTLRGSNTEAF
TRBV4-2,TRBJ1-2,ASSQDFRQGADGYT
TRBV28,TRBJ2-7,ASVPGHSYEQY
TRBV20-1,TRBJ2-2,SARGYSPEQSGELF
TRBV15,TRBJ2-5,ATSRDGVSHRRETQY
TRBV6-2/TRBV6-3,TRBJ2-5,ASRHSIRIQETQY
TRBV6-1,TRBJ2-7,ASSDPVGAGGGEQY
TRBV6-1,TRBJ1-1,ASHPARDTEAF
TRBV19,TRBJ1-1,ASSNGWGEAF
TRBV7-9,TRBJ1-1,ASSRTGYGTEAF
TRBV30,TRBJ1-2,AWSVPGHTYYGYT
TRBV5-1,TRBJ2-7,ASYFGDSPTYEQY
TRBV6-1,TRBJ2-2,ASSPEGYTGELF
TRBV5-6,TRBJ1-1,ASSLERQKEAF
TRBV12-3/TRBV12-4,TRBJ1-2,ASSPLGGFGYT
TRBV6-2/TRBV6-3,TRBJ1-1,ASRGAGTGTEAF
TRBV6-2/TRBV6-3,TRBJ2-2,ASSYLASLGELF
TRBV19,TRBJ1-2,ASNRGDGYT
TRBV19,TRBJ2-2,ASSPADRGTGELF
TRBV28,TRBJ2-2,ASIRGGVSPAGELF
TRBV29-1,TRBJ1-2,SVEDSAAKHYGYT
TRBV7-9,TRBJ1-2,ASSRTGGWNGYT
TRBV7-2,TRBJ2-7,ASSSLGLNSYEQY
TRBV5-1,TRBJ1-2,ASSLLDHSGGYT
TRBV27,TRBJ1-1,ASSLSSVYAEAF
TRBV19,TRBJ1-5,ASSKNRGSGFRNQPQH
TRBV6-1,TRBJ1-1,ASIGATGREAF
TRBV9,TRBJ1-2,ASSPLPSGNYGYT
TRBV4-3,TRBJ2-7,ASSQDLGLAGREQY
TRBV11-2,TRBJ2-5,ASSLSGGSGETQY
TRBV7-9,TRBJ1-1,ASSFYGTEAF
TRBV14,TRBJ2-7,ASSPPGARSYEQY
TRBV12-3/TRBV12-4,TRBJ1-6,ASVGDGDNSPLH
TRBV29-1,TRBJ2-2,SVWYGGELF
TRBV18,TRBJ1-2,ASSPRTVDGYT
TRBV12-3/TRBV12-4,TRBJ2-5,ASTSSGSETQY
TRBV24-1,TRBJ2-5,ATSDWDRAGQETQY
TRBV29-1,TRBJ1-1,SVTGQGETEAF
TRBV15,TRBJ1-2,ATSRVRQANYGYT
TRBV10-3,TRBJ2-2,AISAAQAGELF